The T cell receptor (beta chain) under discussion was sequenced for a study of shared clonotypes between healthy human individuals. Notes on the study in general: Only blood underwent sampling, and tissue repertoires likely differ. Donor scarcity curtailed the genetic and exposure-history diversity represented herein.

A note on this clone: Its antigen is as yet unknown.

Assay used: immunoSEQ multiplex PCR; TCRdb lists only in-frame clones, some missing. The sample lists over 1.5 million clones, approximately 98% occurring once. V shed 4 bases and J shed 0 bases, with 13 bases lying between them. Germline CDR1 is SGHNT and CDR2 is YYREEE (reference sequence). CDR3 length: 15 amino acids. Specimen: naive CD4+ T cells sorted from blood. Subset given: CD45RA+ positively selected. The genes are TRBV5-4 and TRBJ1-1, with D perhaps matching TRBD1 (5 bases). This TCR derives from a man aged 30 to 45 in good health. CDR3: CASSPGTYMNTEAFF. CDR3 bases: TGTGCCAGCAGCCCGGGGACCTACATGAACACTGAAGCTTTCTTT.